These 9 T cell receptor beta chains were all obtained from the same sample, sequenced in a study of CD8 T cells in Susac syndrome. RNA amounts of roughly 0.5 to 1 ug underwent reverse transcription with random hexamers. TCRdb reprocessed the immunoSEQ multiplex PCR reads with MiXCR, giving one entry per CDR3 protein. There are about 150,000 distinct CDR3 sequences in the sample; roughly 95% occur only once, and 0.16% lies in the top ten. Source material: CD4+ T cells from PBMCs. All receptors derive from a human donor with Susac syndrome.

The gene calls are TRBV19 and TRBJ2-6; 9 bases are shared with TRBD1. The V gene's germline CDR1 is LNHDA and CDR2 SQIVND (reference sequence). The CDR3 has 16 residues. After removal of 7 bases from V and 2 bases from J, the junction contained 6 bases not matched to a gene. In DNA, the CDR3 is TGTGCCAGTAAGAGGGACAGGGTTCCTGGGGCCAACGTCCTGACTTTC. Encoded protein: CASKRDRVPGANVLTF.

CDR3 residues: CASSVDGGAYNEQFF. CDR3 DNA sequence: TGTGCCAGCAGCGTAGACGGGGGCGCCTACAATGAGCAGTTCTTC. The chain is built from TRBV9 and TRBJ2-1; D could derive from TRBD1 or TRBD2 (6 bases each). V was clipped by 0 bases and J by 2 bases, with 9 bases between them. This CDR3 spans 15 amino acids. Germline loops: CDR1 SGDLS, CDR2 YYNGEE.

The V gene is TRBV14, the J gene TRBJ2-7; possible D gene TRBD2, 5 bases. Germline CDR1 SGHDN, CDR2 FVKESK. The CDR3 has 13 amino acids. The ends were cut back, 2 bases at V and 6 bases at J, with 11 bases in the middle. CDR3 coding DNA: TGTGCCAGCAGCCAACTCCCTGGGAGCGAGCAGTACTTC. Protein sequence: CASSQLPGSEQYF.

CDR3 amino acids: CSVDRGSTDTQYF. The CDR3 DNA is TGCAGCGTTGATAGGGGGAGCACAGATACGCAGTATTTT. The V call is TRBV29-1, the J call TRBJ2-3; D might be TRBD1 (6 bases). Between the trimmed V and J ends, which lost 3 bases and 0 bases, there was a span of 7 bases. The CDR3 totals 13 residues. Per the germline V gene, CDR1 is SQVTM and CDR2 is ANQGSEA.

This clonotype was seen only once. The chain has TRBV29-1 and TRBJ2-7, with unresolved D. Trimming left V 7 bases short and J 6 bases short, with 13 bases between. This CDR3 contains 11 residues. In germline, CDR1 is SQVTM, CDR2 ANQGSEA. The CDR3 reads CSAILGSEQYF. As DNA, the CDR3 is TGCAGCGCCATTCTGGGAAGCGAGCAGTACTTC.

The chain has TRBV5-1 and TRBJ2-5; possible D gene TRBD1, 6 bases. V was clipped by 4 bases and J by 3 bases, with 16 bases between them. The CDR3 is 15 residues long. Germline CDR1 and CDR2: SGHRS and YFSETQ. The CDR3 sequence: CASSKTGTTEETQYF. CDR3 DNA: TGCGCCAGCAGCAAGACCGGGACAACAGAAGAGACCCAGTACTTC.

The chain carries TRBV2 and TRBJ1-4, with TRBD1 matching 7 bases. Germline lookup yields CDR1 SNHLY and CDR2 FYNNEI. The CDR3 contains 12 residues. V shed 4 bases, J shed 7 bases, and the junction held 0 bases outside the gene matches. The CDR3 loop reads CASSGQGEKLFF. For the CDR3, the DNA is TGTGCCAGCAGTGGACAGGGTGAAAAACTGTTTTTT.

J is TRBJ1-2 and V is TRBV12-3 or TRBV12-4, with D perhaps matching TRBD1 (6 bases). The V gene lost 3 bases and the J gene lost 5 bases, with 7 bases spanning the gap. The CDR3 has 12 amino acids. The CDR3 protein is CASSFQGYGYTF. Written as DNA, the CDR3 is TGTGCCAGCAGTTTTCAGGGGTATGGCTACACCTTC.

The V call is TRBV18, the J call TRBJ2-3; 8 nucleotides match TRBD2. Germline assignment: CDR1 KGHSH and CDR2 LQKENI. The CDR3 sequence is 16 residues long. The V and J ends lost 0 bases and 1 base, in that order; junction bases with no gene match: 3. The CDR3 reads CASSPPAGEGTDTQYF. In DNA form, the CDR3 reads TGTGCCAGCTCACCACCAGCGGGGGAGGGCACAGATACGCAGTATTTT.